A single sample gave rise to the 8 T cell receptor delta chains below, sequenced in a study of delta chain sequences of gamma delta T cells. TCRdb reanalysed the 5' RACE reads via CATT. This table holds 2,500 to 3,000 delta-chain clones, around 6.1% found once. Source material: either unsorted cells or a sorted T cell fraction (not recorded which). These receptors came from a human donor in good health.

This clone came up a few times. The chain recombines TRDV2 with TRDJ1, with a possible D match to TRDD3 (6 bases). The germline gives CDR1 GEAIGNYY, CDR2 EKD. V was pared by 1 base and J by 5 bases, with 19 bases between. The CDR3 contains 16 residues. CDR3 region: CACDTLGGDVGDKLIF. The CDR3 nucleotides read TGTGCCTGTGACACGTTGGGGGGCGATGTCGGAGATAAACTCATCTTT.

The chain employs TRDV1 and TRDJ1, with TRDD3 identical over 11 bases. V was clipped by 4 bases and J by 13 bases; unmatched bases: 20. Looked up from germline, CDR1 is TSWWSYY and CDR2 is QGS. This CDR3 has 17 amino acids. The CDR3 nucleotides are TGTGCTCTTGGGGCAGTTTTCGCCCGCGGGTGTACTGGGGGATACATCTTT. Translated, it gives CALGAVFARGCTGGYIF.

This sequence joins TRDV2 and TRDJ1; 13 bases line up with TRDD3. The CDR3 runs to 19 residues. CDR1 and CDR2 (germline): GEAIGNYY, EKD. After removal of 0 bases from V and 2 bases from J, the junction contained 11 bases not matched to a gene. CDR3 DNA: TGTGCCTGTGACACCGTTGGTACTGGGGGATACGGTCATACCGATAAACTCATCTTT. It yields the protein CACDTVGTGGYGHTDKLIF.

Ten or more counts support this clone. This rearrangement joins TRDV2 to TRDJ1; 12 positions match TRDD3. Looked up from germline, CDR1 is GEAIGNYY and CDR2 is EKD. The ends lost 4 bases at V and 1 base at J; junction bases unmatched: 6. The CDR3 consists of 16 residues. The CDR3 loop reads CACDRLGDTRTDKLIF. DNA of the CDR3: TGTGCCTGTGATAGGCTGGGGGATACGCGCACCGATAAACTCATCTTT.

This clone is medium-sized by share. The J gene is TRDJ1, the V gene TRDV2, with TRDD3 identical over 13 bases. The germline V gene has CDR1 GEAIGNYY and CDR2 EKD. V was clipped by 3 bases and J by 4 bases; unmatched bases: 13. CDR3 length equals 18 residues. CDR3 region: CACDQVLGDTLSFDKLIF. The CDR3 DNA is TGTGCCTGTGACCAGGTACTGGGGGATACGCTGTCATTCGATAAACTCATCTTT.

About this clone: This may come from a read error, since a much larger clone is one base off. Within the sample, other DNA sequences also encode this same CDR3. The V gene is TRDV2, the J gene TRDJ3, with 8 bases identical to TRDD3. This CDR3 is built from 17 residues. CDR1 GEAIGNYY and CDR2 EKD come from the germline V gene. After removal of 0 bases from V and 4 bases from J, the junction contained 4 bases not matched to a gene. Here the CDR3 DNA reads TGTGCCTGTGACACCGTTGGGGATACTTGGGACACCCGACAGATGTTTTTC. As protein: CACDTVGDTWDTRQMFF.

This clone is categorized as medium-sized. This chain joins TRDV2 and TRDJ1, with 7 bases that match TRDD3. Germline V CDR1 and CDR2: GEAIGNYY, EKD. The CDR3 runs 17 residues. Trimming cost V 3 bases and J 0 bases; bases outside gene matches: 12. The CDR3 spells CACDHVLGPQYTDKLIF. CDR3 DNA sequence: TGTGCCTGTGACCATGTACTGGGGCCCCAGTACACCGATAAACTCATCTTT.

This clone was detected a few times. The protein recorded in TCRdb matches a much larger clone and deviates from this DNA's translation at residues 12 and 13, suggesting a read error; the protein here is obtained by translating the DNA. The rearrangement uses TRDV2 and TRDJ1, with 9 bases matching TRDD3. Trimming at V came to 3 bases and at J to 2 bases, leaving 15 bases not matched to a gene. CDR1 is GEAIGNYY and CDR2 is EKD in the germline V gene. This CDR3 region has 18 residues. CDR3 in DNA: TGTGCCTGTGACGCCCTTCGCGTACTGGGGGAGGATACCGATAAACTCATCTTT. Its protein is CACDALRVLGEDTDKLIF.